The entry below describes one T cell receptor beta chain. The source of the sample is a study of siplizumab effects on memory and regulatory T cells. Each sample contributed roughly 10^5 TCR templates to the assay. Profiling relied on immunoSEQ multiplex PCR, and the TCRdb table lists in-frame clones only, not all of them. The sample lists around 100,000 clones, about 90% occurring once. V lost 2 bases to trimming and J lost 7 bases; unmatched junction nucleotides: 13. The CDR3 has 17 residues. The germline V gene has CDR1 LGHNA and CDR2 YNFKEQ. The sequenced sample was CD4+ T cells sorted from blood. The sequence derives from a human donor in good health. The chain has TRBV4-2 and TRBJ2-1, with TRBD2 matching 8 bases. This chain's CDR3 is CASSQNPGGPALNEQFF. CDR3 in DNA: TGTGCCAGCAGCCAAAACCCGGGGGGGCCGGCCTTGAATGAGCAGTTCTTC.